The subject of this entry is one T cell receptor (beta chain). Its antigen is currently unknown. The V segment lost 3 bases and the J segment 4 bases; nucleotides outside the gene matches: 0. The V gene's germline CDR1 is MGHDK and CDR2 SYGVNS. This CDR3 is built from 13 residues. This entry is derived from a study of cytomegalovirus exposure and HLA in healthy donors. Points from the study as a whole: The study designated roughly 150 TCR beta chains cytomegalovirus-associated. TCR beta chain V- and J-gene trimming was linked, in a later analysis, to a missense variant in DCLRE1C.

With 60 Vbeta and 13 Jbeta primers, the PCR was carried out. Sequenced by immunoSEQ multiplex PCR; TCRdb stores in-frame clones only, minus some. This repertoire shows 90,000 to 130,000 clones, roughly 70% found once; its top ten account for roughly 0.9%. The sequence was obtained from a woman in her 30s in good health and CMV-seronegative. V gene TRBV25-1 combines with J gene TRBJ1-2, with 9 bases matching TRBD1. Sequencing input: PBMCs. CDR3 nucleotide sequence: TGTGCCAGCAGTGAGGGACAGGGCTATGGCTACACCTTC. It is translated as CASSEGQGYGYTF.